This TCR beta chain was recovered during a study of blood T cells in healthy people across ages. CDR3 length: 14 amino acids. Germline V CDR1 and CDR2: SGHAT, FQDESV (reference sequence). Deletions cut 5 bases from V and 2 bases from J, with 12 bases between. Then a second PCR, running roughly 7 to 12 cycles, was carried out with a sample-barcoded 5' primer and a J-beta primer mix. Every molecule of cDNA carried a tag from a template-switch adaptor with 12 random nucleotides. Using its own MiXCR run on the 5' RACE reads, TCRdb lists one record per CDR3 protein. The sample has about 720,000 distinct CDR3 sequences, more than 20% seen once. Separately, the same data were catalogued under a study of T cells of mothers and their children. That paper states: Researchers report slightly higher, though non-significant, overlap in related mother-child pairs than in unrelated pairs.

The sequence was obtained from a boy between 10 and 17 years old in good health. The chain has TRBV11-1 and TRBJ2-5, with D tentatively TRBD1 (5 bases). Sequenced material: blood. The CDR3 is CASSARQTQETQYF. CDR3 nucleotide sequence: TGTGCCAGCAGCGCCCGACAGACACAAGAGACCCAGTACTTC.